The 5 T cell receptor beta chains presented below share a single source sample, sequenced in a study of cytomegalovirus exposure and HLA in healthy donors. The PCR used 60 Vbeta and 13 Jbeta primers. Measured with immunoSEQ multiplex PCR; TCRdb has only the in-frame clones, and not every one. Its listing shows about 75,000 clones. Specimen: PBMCs. These receptors were collected from a man between 18 and 29 years old in good health and CMV-seropositive.

This sequence joins TRBV6-6 and TRBJ1-5; D is perhaps TRBD1 (6 bases). V dropped 8 bases and J dropped 4 bases, with 18 bases sitting between them. This CDR3 spans 15 amino acids. Germline CDR1 is MNHNY and CDR2 is SVGAGI (reference sequence). Here the CDR3 DNA reads TGTGCCAGCGACCCAGGGGAAAAGGAGAATCAGCCCCAGCATTTT. Its translation: CASDPGEKENQPQHF.

The chain couples TRBV7-9 to TRBJ1-1; maybe TRBD1 (5 bases). Trimming removed 3 bases from V and 4 bases from J, with 12 bases in between. The CDR3 totals 14 residues. Germline CDR1 SEHNR, CDR2 FQNEAQ (reference sequence). CDR3: CASSFGGSGTEAFF. For the CDR3, the DNA is TGTGCCAGCAGCTTCGGGGGGAGCGGCACTGAAGCTTTCTTT.

This chain connects TRBV9 to TRBJ2-5; perhaps TRBD1 as D (7 bases). The CDR3 extends over 17 amino acids. Trimming left V 4 bases short and J 4 bases short, with 23 bases between. Germline V gene sequence: CDR1 SGDLS, CDR2 YYNGEE. CDR3 nucleotides: TGTGCCAGCAGCAGTGGGGGGAAGGGACAGAGGGGAGAGACCCAGTACTTC. Translation gives CASSSGGKGQRGETQYF.

This chain connects TRBV5-1 to TRBJ2-7; D gene unclear. The CDR3 sequence is 15 residues long. Germline CDR1 is SGHRS and CDR2 is YFSETQ. V lost 2 bases, J lost 2 bases, and 14 bases lay in between. Here the CDR3 reads CASSFRQPRPYEQYF. The CDR3 DNA is TGCGCCAGCAGCTTCCGGCAGCCCAGGCCCTACGAGCAGTACTTC. Looking up the rest from reference TRBV5-1 and TRBJ2-7 gives the full variable domain: KAGVTQTPRYLIKTRGQQVTLSCSPISGHRSVSWYQQTPGQGLQFLFEYFSETQRNKGNFPGRFSGRQFSNSRSEMNVSTLELGDSALYLCASSFRQPRPYEQYFGPGTRLTVT.

The V gene is TRBV7-9, the J gene TRBJ2-2, with D perhaps TRBD2 (5 bases). Trimming took 5 bases from V and 1 from J, leaving 11 bases between them. This CDR3 contains 15 residues. Germline loops: CDR1 SEHNR, CDR2 FQNEAQ (reference sequence). The chain's CDR3 is CASSHRTGNTGELFF. Written as DNA, the CDR3 is TGTGCCAGCAGCCATAGGACTGGGAACACCGGGGAGCTGTTTTTT.